The 9 T cell receptor beta chains below were found in one sample sequenced in a study of blood T cell repertoires in COVID-19. Only in-frame clones appear in the TCRdb table, and some are missing; sequencing was by immunoSEQ multiplex PCR. This repertoire shows roughly 100,000 clones, 80% to 90% found once; its top ten account for 4.5% to 5.5%. Input material: peripheral blood. The receptors were gathered from a man between 60 and 70 years old with acute or convalescent COVID-19.

V usage is TRBV12-5 and J usage is TRBJ2-5, with D perhaps TRBD2 (5 bases). The germline V gene has CDR1 LGHNT and CDR2 FRNRAP. The CDR3 consists of 15 residues. Trimming removed 6 bases from V and 5 bases from J, with 19 bases in between. The CDR3 DNA reads as TGTGCTAGTGGCCCGAACGCGGGCTGGGGTGAGACCCAGTACTTC. Its protein is CASGPNAGWGETQYF.

The V call is TRBV28, the J call TRBJ1-1; 7 nucleotides align to TRBD1. Germline loops: CDR1 MDHEN, CDR2 SYDVKM. The CDR3 has 16 amino acids. Trimming removed 4 bases from V and 0 bases from J; junction bases left unmatched: 8. CDR3 sequence: CASSSLTGKVNTEAFF. The CDR3 region has the DNA TGTGCCAGCAGTTCCCTGACAGGGAAAGTGAACACTGAAGCTTTCTTT.

The chain uses TRBV3-1 (or the pseudogene TRBV3-2) and TRBJ2-1; 7 bases agree with TRBD1. Germline assignment: CDR1 LGHDT and CDR2 YNNKEL (reference sequence). The CDR3 consists of 15 residues. V gave up 5 bases and J gave up 5 bases; unmatched junction bases: 9. The CDR3 protein is CASSYRQGHNNEQFF. The CDR3 region has the DNA TGTGCCAGCAGCTACCGACAGGGTCACAACAATGAGCAGTTCTTC.

The chain is built from TRBV7-8 and TRBJ2-2; D might be TRBD2 (5 bases). There are 15 residues in the CDR3. Per the germline V gene, CDR1 is SGHVS and CDR2 is FQNEAQ. V gave up 0 bases and J gave up 1 base, with 6 bases separating them. As DNA, the CDR3 is TGTGCCAGCAGCTTAGCCAGCGGGAACACCGGGGAGCTGTTTTTT. It specifies CASSLASGNTGELFF. Variable domain in full (rest from reference TRBV7-8 and TRBJ2-2): GAGVSQSPRYKVAKRGQDVALRCDPISGHVSLFWYQQALGQGPEFLTYFQNEAQLDKSGLPSDRFFAERPEGSVSTLKIQRTQQEDSAVYLCASSLASGNTGELFFGEGSRLTVL.

This chain connects TRBV5-1 to TRBJ2-1; 9 positions agree with TRBD2. After removal of 4 bases from V and 4 bases from J, the junction contained 9 bases not matched to a gene. Germline CDR1 is SGHRS and CDR2 is YFSETQ. The CDR3 totals 16 residues. The CDR3 loop is CASSGRLAETYNEQFF. The CDR3 DNA reads as TGCGCCAGCAGCGGGAGACTAGCGGAGACTTACAATGAGCAGTTCTTC. The full variable domain, with the rest looked up from reference TRBV5-1 and TRBJ2-1, is KAGVTQTPRYLIKTRGQQVTLSCSPISGHRSVSWYQQTPGQGLQFLFEYFSETQRNKGNFPGRFSGRQFSNSRSEMNVSTLELGDSALYLCASSGRLAETYNEQFFGPGTRLTVL.

This clone has more than one count but fewer than ten. The chain combines TRBV11-3 with TRBJ2-2; the match to TRBD1 covers 9 bases. The V segment lost 9 bases and the J segment 0 bases; nucleotides outside the gene matches: 11. This CDR3 has 17 residues. Germline CDR1 SGHNT, CDR2 YENEEA. The CDR3 coding sequence is TGTGCCAGACAGCGAGCGGACAGGGGAGCGAACACCGGGGAGCTGTTTTTT. It is translated as CARQRADRGANTGELFF.

The V gene is TRBV5-6, the J gene TRBJ2-7; TRBD1 is a possible D gene (5 bases). Between the trimmed V and J ends, which lost 4 bases and 0 bases, there was a span of 20 bases. The CDR3 has 17 residues. Germline V gene lookup returns CDR1 SGHDT and CDR2 YYEEEE. The DNA for the CDR3 is TGTGCCAGCAGCGCCCCCAGGGCACAAAAAGTCTCCTACGAGCAGTACTTC. This sequence encodes CASSAPRAQKVSYEQYF.

This chain links TRBV2 with TRBJ1-6; 9 positions agree with TRBD1. Germline assignment: CDR1 SNHLY and CDR2 FYNNEI. CDR3 length: 14 residues. The junction had 6 bases not matched to a gene; V was cut back by 6 bases and J by 9 bases. Here the CDR3 DNA reads TGTGCCAGCAGCATAGACAGGGGGTTTTCACCCCTCCACTTT. As protein: CASSIDRGFSPLHF.

The rearrangement links TRBV28 to TRBJ1-2; unclear D gene. This CDR3 is built from 12 residues. The germline V and J ends were trimmed by 5 bases and 4 bases, with 8 bases remaining between them. Germline V CDR1 and CDR2: MDHEN, SYDVKM. CDR3 amino acids: CASSLQLYGYTF. The CDR3 nucleotides are TGTGCCAGCAGTCTACAGCTCTATGGCTACACCTTC.